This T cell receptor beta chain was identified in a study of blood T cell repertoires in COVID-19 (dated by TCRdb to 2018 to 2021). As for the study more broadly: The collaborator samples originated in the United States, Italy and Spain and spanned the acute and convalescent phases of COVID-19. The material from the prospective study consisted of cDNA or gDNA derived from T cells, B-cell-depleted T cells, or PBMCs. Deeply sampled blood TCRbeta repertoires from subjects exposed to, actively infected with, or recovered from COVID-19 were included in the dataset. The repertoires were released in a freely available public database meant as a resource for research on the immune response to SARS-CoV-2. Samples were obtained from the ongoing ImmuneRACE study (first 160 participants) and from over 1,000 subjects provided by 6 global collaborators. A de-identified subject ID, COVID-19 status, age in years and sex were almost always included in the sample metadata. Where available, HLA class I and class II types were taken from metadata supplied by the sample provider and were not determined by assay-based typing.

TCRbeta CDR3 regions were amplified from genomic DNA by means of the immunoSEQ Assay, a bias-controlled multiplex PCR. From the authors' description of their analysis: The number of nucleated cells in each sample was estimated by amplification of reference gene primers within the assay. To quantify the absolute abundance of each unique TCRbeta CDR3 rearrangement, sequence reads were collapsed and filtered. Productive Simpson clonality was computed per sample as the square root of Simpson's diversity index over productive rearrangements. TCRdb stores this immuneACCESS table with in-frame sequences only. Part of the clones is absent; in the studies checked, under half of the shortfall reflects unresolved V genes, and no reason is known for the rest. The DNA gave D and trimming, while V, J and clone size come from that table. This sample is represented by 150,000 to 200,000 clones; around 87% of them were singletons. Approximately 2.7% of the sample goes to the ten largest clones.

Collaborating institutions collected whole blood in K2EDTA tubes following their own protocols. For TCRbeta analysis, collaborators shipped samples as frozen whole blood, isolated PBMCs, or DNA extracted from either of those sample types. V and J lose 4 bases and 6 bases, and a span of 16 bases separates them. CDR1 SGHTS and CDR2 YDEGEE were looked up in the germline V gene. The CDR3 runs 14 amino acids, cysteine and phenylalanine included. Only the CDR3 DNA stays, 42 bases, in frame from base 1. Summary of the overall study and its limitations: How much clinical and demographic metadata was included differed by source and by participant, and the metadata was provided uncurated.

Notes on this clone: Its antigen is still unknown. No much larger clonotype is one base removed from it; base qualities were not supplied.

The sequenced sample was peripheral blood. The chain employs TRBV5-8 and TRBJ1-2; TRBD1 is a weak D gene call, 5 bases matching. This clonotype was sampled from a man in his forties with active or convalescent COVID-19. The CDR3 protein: CASSPEAGYNGYTF. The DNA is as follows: TGTGCCAGCAGCCCAGAGGCAGGGTATAATGGCTACACCTTC.